One sample yielded the 22 T cell receptor beta chains listed below, sequenced in a study of T cells after posttransplantation cyclophosphamide. Some clones are missing from TCRdb's copy, which holds only in-frame ones; the method was immunoSEQ multiplex PCR. The sample yields about 52,000 clones, roughly 92% seen once. The material sequenced was PBMCs. The receptors come from a woman in her 30s in good health and a related stem cell transplant donor.

V and J are TRBV7-9 and TRBJ2-2; a possible D gene is TRBD2 (6 bases). The CDR3 covers 15 residues. Trimming stripped 1 base from V and 5 bases from J, with 11 bases between. Germline V lookup: CDR1 SEHNR, CDR2 FQNEAQ (reference sequence). The CDR3 DNA sequence: TGTGCCAGCAGCTTAGACGGACTAAAGACCGGGGAGCTGTTTTTT. Translation: CASSLDGLKTGELFF.

The rearrangement links TRBV30 to TRBJ2-3, with 9 positions matching TRBD1. V trimming: 1 base; J trimming: 1 base; junction bases outside the gene matches: 6. The CDR3 spans 16 residues. CDR1 GTSNPN and CDR2 SVGIG come from the germline V gene (reference sequence). CDR3 in DNA: TGTGCCTGGAGTGCAAACAGGGGGCTTCGCACAGATACGCAGTATTTT. Translated: CAWSANRGLRTDTQYF. The full variable domain, rest sourced from reference TRBV30 and TRBJ2-3, is SQTIHQWPATLVQPVGSPLSLECTVEGTSNPNLYWYRQAAGRGLQLLFYSVGIGQISSEVPQNLSASRPQDRQFILSSKKLLLSDSGFYLCAWSANRGLRTDTQYFGPGTRLTVL.

The chain combines TRBV7-2 with TRBJ1-5, with D uncertain. This CDR3 is 15 amino acids long. CDR1 is SGHTA and CDR2 is FQGNSA in the germline V gene. Trimming pared 1 base from V and 2 bases from J, leaving 9 bases between. CDR3 sequence (DNA): TGTGCCAGCAGCTTAGGAGGGTCGCGCAATCAGCCCCAGCATTTT. It specifies CASSLGGSRNQPQHF.

The rearrangement uses TRBV4-2 and TRBJ2-3; the match to TRBD2 covers 8 bases. V dropped 1 base and J dropped 6; count of bases not matched to a gene: 6. CDR3 size: 15 residues. Germline CDR1 is LGHNA and CDR2 is YNFKEQ. CDR3 DNA: TGTGCCAGCAGCCAAGCATCCCGGGGGGGGGATACGCAGTATTTT. This gives the protein CASSQASRGGDTQYF.

J is TRBJ1-1 and V is TRBV5-1; TRBD1 is a possible D gene (6 bases). Per the germline V gene, CDR1 is SGHRS and CDR2 is YFSETQ. This CDR3 has 15 residues. Trimming removed 1 base from V and 2 bases from J, with 12 bases in between. The CDR3 loop reads CASSLNLGQNTEAFF. CDR3 coding DNA: TGCGCCAGCAGCTTGAATTTGGGACAAAACACTGAAGCTTTCTTT.

The J gene is TRBJ2-3, the V gene TRBV7-2; D possibly corresponds to TRBD1 (5 bases). Germline-derived CDR1 and CDR2 are SGHTA and FQGNSA. This CDR3 comprises 15 residues. V was pared by 1 base and J by 4 bases, with 12 bases between. As DNA, the CDR3 is TGTGCCAGCAGCTTAGGGGGCAGGGTACCAGATACGCAGTATTTT. Translating it yields CASSLGGRVPDTQYF.

The chain joins TRBV5-6 to TRBJ2-3; no reliable D call. CDR1 is SGHDT and CDR2 is YYEEEE in the germline V gene. Trimming pared 0 bases from V and 1 base from J, leaving 12 bases between. The CDR3 contains 16 residues. CDR3 protein: CASSLGSFWGTDTQYF. The CDR3 nucleotides read TGTGCCAGCAGCTTGGGTAGCTTCTGGGGCACAGATACGCAGTATTTT.

This rearrangement joins TRBV4-3 to TRBJ2-3; a possible D gene is TRBD2 (5 bases). With 3 bases removed from V and 0 bases from J, the gap between germline ends came to 16 bases. Germline V lookup: CDR1 LGHNA, CDR2 YSLEER. The CDR3 sequence is 17 residues long. CDR3 coding DNA: TGCGCCAGCAGCCAGCATGGACCGGGATCCAGCACAGATACGCAGTATTTT. Translation gives CASSQHGPGSSTDTQYF.

This chain connects TRBV7-2 to TRBJ1-6; 9 bases agree with TRBD1. This CDR3 is 15 amino acids long. Germline-derived CDR1 and CDR2 are SGHTA and FQGNSA. V lost 6 bases, J lost 6 bases, and 6 bases stayed unmatched. In DNA form, the CDR3 reads TGTGCCAGCAGGATCGGGACAGGGACTAATTCACCCCTCCACTTT. Translated: CASRIGTGTNSPLHF.

This clone was seen once. The chain recombines TRBV5-5 with TRBJ2-2, with D uncertain. The V gene's germline CDR1 is SGHKS and CDR2 YYEKEE (reference sequence). This CDR3 has 15 amino acids. V was pared by 2 bases and J by 3 bases, with 11 bases between. The CDR3 DNA reads TGTGCCAGCAGCTTTAGTCTTGGGCACACCGGGGAGCTGTTTTTT. Translating gives CASSFSLGHTGELFF. Looking up the rest from reference TRBV5-5 and TRBJ2-2 gives the full variable domain: DAGVTQSPTHLIKTRGQQVTLRCSPISGHKSVSWYQQVLGQGPQFIFQYYEKEERGRGNFPDRFSARQFPNYSSELNVNALLLGDSALYLCASSFSLGHTGELFFGEGSRLTVL.

This clone was counted once. The V and J genes are TRBV4-1 and TRBJ2-7, with 8 bases aligning to TRBD1. CDR3 size: 13 residues. The V gene end was trimmed by 3 bases and the J gene end by 6 bases; junction bases not matched to a gene: 4. Germline V gene sequence: CDR1 MGHRA, CDR2 YSYEKL. The CDR3 nucleotides are TGCGCCAGCAGCCACCGGACAGGGTCCGAGCAGTACTTC. Translation: CASSHRTGSEQYF.

The V call is TRBV29-1, the J call TRBJ1-2, with TRBD1 matching over 8 bases. Germline V gene lookup returns CDR1 SQVTM and CDR2 ANQGSEA. The CDR3 covers 13 residues. The V segment lost 6 bases and the J segment 6 bases; nucleotides outside the gene matches: 9. This CDR3 reads CSVAQDRANGYTF. CDR3 DNA: TGCAGCGTCGCCCAGGACAGGGCAAATGGCTACACCTTC.

The chain joins TRBV7-9 to TRBJ2-7; 7 bases are shared with TRBD2. V shed 1 base, J shed 1 base, and the junction held 7 bases outside the gene matches. Germline CDR1 and CDR2: SEHNR and FQNEAQ (reference sequence). The CDR3 covers 16 residues. The CDR3 DNA reads as TGTGCCAGCAGCTTAGATGGGGGGGACTATTCCTACGAGCAGTACTTC. This encodes CASSLDGGDYSYEQYF.

The gene calls are TRBV14 and TRBJ2-7; D gene uncertain. CDR1 is SGHDN and CDR2 is FVKESK in the germline V gene. The V end was cut by 0 bases, the J end by 3 bases, with 12 bases between. The CDR3 extends over 15 amino acids. The CDR3 loop reads CASSQDSGVLYEQYF. The DNA for the CDR3 is TGTGCCAGCAGCCAAGATTCGGGTGTCCTCTACGAGCAGTACTTC.

The CDR3 reads CASSPSAGTRRGGRNEQFF. The DNA of the CDR3 is TGTGCCAGCAGCCCTTCCGCGGGGACTAGGAGAGGGGGCAGGAATGAGCAGTTCTTC. The V and J genes are TRBV27 and TRBJ2-1; perhaps TRBD2 as D (8 bases). V gave up 6 bases and J gave up 7 bases, with 31 bases separating them. The CDR3 is made up of 19 amino acids. Per the germline V gene, CDR1 is MNHEY and CDR2 is SMNVEV (reference sequence).

The DNA of the CDR3 is TGCGCCAGCAGCACAGGACAGGACAATCAGCCCCAGCATTTT. This codes for CASSTGQDNQPQHF. V usage is TRBV5-1 and J usage is TRBJ1-5, with TRBD1 identical over 7 bases. CDR3 length equals 14 residues. J lost 3 bases, V lost 4 bases, and 4 bases had no gene match. Germline-derived CDR1 and CDR2 are SGHRS and YFSETQ.

The rearrangement links TRBV28 to TRBJ1-2, with 9 bases matching TRBD1. This CDR3 spans 15 amino acids. Germline trimming cut 8 bases from V and 5 bases from J; bases unmatched to any gene: 12. CDR1 and CDR2 (germline): MDHEN, SYDVKM. Here the CDR3 reads CASQFADRGRYGYTF. The CDR3 region has the DNA TGTGCCAGCCAGTTTGCGGACAGGGGACGTTATGGCTACACCTTC.

This clone was picked up one time. The chain joins TRBV5-1 to TRBJ1-6; D gene unclear. Trimming left V 2 bases short and J 2 bases short, with 11 bases between. This CDR3 spans 16 amino acids. Per the germline V gene, CDR1 is SGHRS and CDR2 is YFSETQ. The CDR3 spells CASSFRGDAYNSPLHF. In DNA form, the CDR3 reads TGCGCCAGCAGCTTCCGGGGTGACGCCTATAATTCACCCCTCCACTTT.

The rearrangement joins TRBV6-5 to TRBJ1-2; D ambiguous. V was pared by 6 bases and J by 8 bases, with 16 bases between. This CDR3 is built from 13 residues. Germline loops: CDR1 MNHEY, CDR2 SVGAGI. The CDR3 DNA is TGTGCCAGCAGGAGATACGGTGAGAGCGGCTACACCTTC. Protein product: CASRRYGESGYTF.

The chain carries TRBV18 and TRBJ1-1; TRBD1 matches at 7 bases. CDR1 KGHSH and CDR2 LQKENI come from the germline V gene. This CDR3 has 15 amino acids. V shed 2 bases, J shed 3 bases, and the junction held 6 bases outside the gene matches. The CDR3 here is CASSPLRDSYTEAFF. The CDR3 coding sequence is TGTGCCAGCTCACCATTACGGGACAGTTACACTGAAGCTTTCTTT.

The CDR3 region is CAISESAGPYGYTF. The CDR3 nucleotides are TGTGCCATCAGTGAGTCGGCAGGCCCCTATGGCTACACCTTC. J is TRBJ1-2 and V is TRBV10-3; D is unresolved. Germline V gives CDR1 ENHRY, CDR2 SYGVKD. The germline V and J ends were trimmed by 0 bases and 4 bases, with 9 bases remaining between them. The CDR3 contains 14 residues.

V usage is TRBV10-1 and J usage is TRBJ2-3; a possible D gene is TRBD2 (6 bases). This CDR3 spans 15 amino acids. The germline V gene has CDR1 WNHNN and CDR2 SYGVQD (reference sequence). Trimming cost V 6 bases and J 2 bases, with 15 bases left between them. CDR3 in amino acids: CASSGGGRNTDTQYF. The CDR3, as DNA: TGCGCCAGCAGCGGTGGGGGGAGAAACACAGATACGCAGTATTTT.